These 19 T cell receptor beta chains were sequenced from one sample in a study of beta chain features in type 1 diabetes. These receptors are not linked to any known antigen. Reverse transcribing all isolated RNA meant expressed TCRB transcripts were sequenced. TCRdb's table, derived via immunoSEQ multiplex PCR, lists solely in-frame clones and lacks some. The sample lists about 28,000 clones, 50% to 65% seen once, with 1.3% to 1.5% in the top ten. Study-level results: Patients with Type 1 diabetes showed moderately but significantly shorter TCRB CDR3s in all four CD4+ subsets.

The sequenced sample consisted of Tregs from blood. These receptors all come from a young woman with type 1 diabetes.

This clone was detected only a few times. The chain couples TRBV6-5 to TRBJ2-1; 7 positions agree with TRBD2. The CDR3 sequence is 13 residues long. The germline gives CDR1 MNHEY, CDR2 SVGAGI. V lost 6 bases to trimming and J lost 6 bases; unmatched junction nucleotides: 5. The CDR3 DNA follows: TGTGCCAGCAGGCGGGGAGGGTTCAATGAGCAGTTCTTC. Protein product: CASRRGGFNEQFF.

This clone is a singleton in its sample. This chain connects TRBV7-2 to TRBJ1-2; TRBD1 might be the D (6 bases). The CDR3 totals 11 residues. V was cut by 5 bases and J by 8 bases, with 9 bases left in between. Per the germline V gene, CDR1 is SGHTA and CDR2 is FQGNSA. The CDR3 DNA is TGTGCCAGCAGCCCAGGGGCCGGCTACACCTTC. Protein sequence: CASSPGAGYTF.

The rearrangement joins TRBV15 to TRBJ2-2, with D maybe TRBD1 (5 bases). This CDR3 is built from 15 residues. Germline loops: CDR1 LNHNV, CDR2 YYDKDF (reference sequence). V was clipped by 0 bases and J by 3 bases, with 8 bases between them. CDR3 residues: CATSREARDTGELFF. The CDR3 DNA sequence: TGTGCCACCAGCAGAGAAGCCAGGGACACCGGGGAGCTGTTTTTT.

This clone was detected only a few times. This sequence joins TRBV4-2 and TRBJ1-1; no definite D call. CDR1 and CDR2 (germline): LGHNA, YNFKEQ. Trimming cost V 0 bases and J 5 bases, with 13 bases left between them. The CDR3 length is 15 residues. CDR3 nucleotide sequence: TGTGCCAGCAGCCAAGATCCGGGGATGATGACTGAAGCTTTCTTT. Its translation: CASSQDPGMMTEAFF.

The chain recombines TRBV7-2 with TRBJ2-1, with 10 bases fitting TRBD2. The length of the CDR3 is 14 residues. V shed 6 bases and J 7 bases; nucleotides not matched to a gene: 6. The germline V gene has CDR1 SGHTA and CDR2 FQGNSA. The CDR3 nucleotides are TGTGCCAGCAGAGCGGGAGGGCCCTTGAATGAGCAGTTCTTC. It yields the protein CASRAGGPLNEQFF. The variable domain in full, with the rest retrieved from reference TRBV7-2 and TRBJ2-1, is GAGVSQSPSNKVTEKGKDVELRCDPISGHTALYWYRQSLGQGLEFLIYFQGNSAPDKSGLPSDRFSAERTGGSVSTLTIQRTQQEDSAVYLCASRAGGPLNEQFFGPGTRLTVL.

This clone was seen only once. The chain is built from TRBV18 and TRBJ2-7, with 7 bases fitting TRBD1. This CDR3 comprises 13 residues. Germline assignment: CDR1 KGHSH and CDR2 LQKENI. J was trimmed by 1 base and V by 3 bases; bases with no gene match: 0. CDR3 nucleotides: TGTGCCAGCTCACCGGGACAGTCCTACGAGCAGTACGTC. Translation: CASSPGQSYEQYV.

The chain employs TRBV6-5 and TRBJ2-1; 7 bases line up with TRBD1. Germline assignment: CDR1 MNHEY and CDR2 SVGAGI. Unmatched junction bases numbered 12, after V lost 6 bases and J lost 7 bases. The CDR3 has 15 amino acids. The CDR3 nucleotides read TGTGCCAGCAGCCTTACAGGGGCTGGGTGGAATGAGCAGTTCTTC. It encodes CASSLTGAGWNEQFF.

The chain couples TRBV28 to TRBJ1-1; 8 bases map to TRBD1. Trimming cost V 8 bases and J 0 bases; bases outside gene matches: 14. CDR1 and CDR2 (germline): MDHEN, SYDVKM. This CDR3 contains 17 residues. The CDR3 spells CASRGPPGDRLNTEAFF. In nucleotides, the CDR3 is TGTGCCAGCCGTGGCCCCCCAGGGGACAGGTTGAACACTGAAGCTTTCTTT.

The V gene is TRBV5-5, the J gene TRBJ2-1, with 8 bases matching TRBD1. Germline trimming cut 6 bases from V and 0 bases from J; bases unmatched to any gene: 14. CDR3 size: 18 residues. Germline V gene data show CDR1 as SGHKS and CDR2 as YYEKEE (reference sequence). The CDR3 reads CASTATGADRSSYNEQFF. Written as DNA, the CDR3 is TGTGCCAGCACCGCGACAGGGGCCGACCGTAGCTCCTACAATGAGCAGTTCTTC.

The V and J genes are TRBV21-1 and TRBJ1-2. TRBV21-1 is classified as a pseudogene. This CDR3 contains 14 residues. CDR3 protein: CASSKALLGGGYTF. The DNA of the CDR3 is TGTGCCAGCAGCAAAGCGCTTTTGGGAGGGGGCTACACCTTC.

This rearrangement joins TRBV7-8 to TRBJ2-2; 7 bases match TRBD2. Losses at the gene ends were 4 bases for V and 5 bases for J; bases not matched to a gene: 10. The germline gives CDR1 SGHVS, CDR2 FQNEAQ. The CDR3 is made up of 16 amino acids. Here the CDR3 DNA reads TGTGCCAGCAGCTCCAGGGACGGGGGGACTACCGGGGAGCTGTTTTTT. Its protein is CASSSRDGGTTGELFF.

The chain couples TRBV5-6 to TRBJ1-2, with TRBD1 as a possible D gene (6 bases). This CDR3 region has 13 residues. Per the germline V gene, CDR1 is SGHDT and CDR2 is YYEEEE. V was shortened by 0 bases and J by 4 bases, with 7 bases between the two germline ends. The CDR3 sequence is CASSLGGGYGYTF. CDR3 in DNA: TGTGCCAGCAGCTTGGGAGGGGGCTATGGCTACACCTTC.

This clone was counted between two and nine times. This chain uses TRBV10-3 with TRBJ2-2; D remains unclear. CDR3 length: 14 amino acids. The germline CDR1 and CDR2 sequences are ENHRY and SYGVKD. V lost 3 bases to trimming and J lost 1 base, with 6 bases between them. The CDR3 protein is CAISDLLNTGELFF. The CDR3 bases are TGTGCCATCAGTGATCTTTTGAACACCGGGGAGCTGTTTTTT.

V usage is TRBV5-5 and J usage is TRBJ1-4, with unresolved D. Trimming removed 4 bases at V and 5 bases at J, with 15 bases between. The germline V gene has CDR1 SGHKS and CDR2 YYEKEE (reference sequence). The CDR3 totals 15 residues. CDR3 region: CASSLGPQPNEKLFF. The CDR3 bases are TGTGCCAGCAGCCTCGGCCCACAGCCGAATGAAAAACTGTTTTTT.

For this clone: Possible read error: a much larger clone is one base away. The rearrangement joins TRBV30 to TRBJ2-3, with 7 bases aligning to TRBD2. CDR1 GTSNPN and CDR2 SVGIG come from the germline V gene (reference sequence). Losses at the gene ends were 4 bases for V and 1 base for J; bases not matched to a gene: 11. This CDR3 contains 16 residues. CDR3 bases: TGTGCCTGGACGGTGGGGAGGGACTTTCGCACAGATACGCAGTATTTT. It codes for CAWTVGRDFRTDTQYF. Using reference TRBV30 and TRBJ2-3 for the parts outside the CDR3, the full variable domain is SQTIHQWPATLVQPVGSPLSLECTVEGTSNPNLYWYRQAAGRGLQLLFYSVGIGQISSEVPQNLSASRPQDRQFILSSKKLLLSDSGFYLCAWTVGRDFRTDTQYFGPGTRLTVL.

This clone was observed a few times. The rearrangement links TRBV5-5 to TRBJ1-1; D unresolved. V dropped 4 bases and J dropped 1 base, with 11 bases sitting between them. The CDR3 extends over 14 amino acids. Germline V gene lookup returns CDR1 SGHKS and CDR2 YYEKEE (reference sequence). Written as DNA, the CDR3 is TGTGCCAGCAGCCCGACTACCTGGAACACTGAAGCTTTCTTT. Protein: CASSPTTWNTEAFF.

The chain employs TRBV5-1 and TRBJ2-1; D gene uncertain. The CDR3 length is 14 residues. Germline loops: CDR1 SGHRS, CDR2 YFSETQ. V was clipped by 5 bases and J by 2 bases, with 11 bases between them. The CDR3 loop is CASSLRYAYNEQFF. The CDR3 coding sequence is TGCGCCAGCAGTCTCAGGTATGCCTACAATGAGCAGTTCTTC.

This clone has just a few counts. V and J are TRBV7-2 and TRBJ2-1, with TRBD2 identical over 13 bases. The CDR3 covers 16 residues. Germline V CDR1 and CDR2: SGHTA, FQGNSA. V trimming: 4 bases; J trimming: 5 bases; junction bases outside the gene matches: 5. CDR3 in amino acids: CASSWGGTSGNNEQFF. In nucleotides, the CDR3 is TGTGCCAGCAGCTGGGGGGGGACTAGCGGGAACAATGAGCAGTTCTTC.

The chain has TRBV7-2 and TRBJ2-5; D gene unclear. The ends were cut back, 3 bases at V and 0 bases at J, with 5 bases in the middle. The germline gives CDR1 SGHTA, CDR2 FQGNSA. This CDR3 is built from 13 residues. CDR3 protein: CASSLAYQETQYF. As DNA, the CDR3 is TGTGCCAGCAGCTTGGCCTACCAAGAGACCCAGTACTTC.